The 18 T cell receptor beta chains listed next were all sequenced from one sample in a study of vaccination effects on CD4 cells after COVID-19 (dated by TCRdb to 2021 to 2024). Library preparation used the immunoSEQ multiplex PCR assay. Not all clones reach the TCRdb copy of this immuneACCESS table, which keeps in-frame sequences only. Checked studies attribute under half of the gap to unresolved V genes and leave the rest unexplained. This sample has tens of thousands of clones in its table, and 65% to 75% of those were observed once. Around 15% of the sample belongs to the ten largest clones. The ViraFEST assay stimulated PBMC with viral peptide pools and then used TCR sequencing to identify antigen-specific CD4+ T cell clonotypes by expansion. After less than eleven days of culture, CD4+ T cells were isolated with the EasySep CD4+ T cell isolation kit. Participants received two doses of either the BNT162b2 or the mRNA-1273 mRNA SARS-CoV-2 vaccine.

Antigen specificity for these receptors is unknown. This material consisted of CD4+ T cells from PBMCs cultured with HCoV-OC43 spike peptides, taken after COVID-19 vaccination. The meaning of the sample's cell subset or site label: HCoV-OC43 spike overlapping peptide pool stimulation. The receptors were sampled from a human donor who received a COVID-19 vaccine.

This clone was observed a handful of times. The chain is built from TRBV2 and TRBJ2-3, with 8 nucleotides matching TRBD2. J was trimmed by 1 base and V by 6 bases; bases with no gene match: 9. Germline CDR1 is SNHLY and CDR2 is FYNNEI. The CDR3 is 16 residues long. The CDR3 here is CASRVYGGAGTDTQYF. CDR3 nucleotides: TGTGCCAGCAGAGTATACGGGGGGGCGGGCACAGATACGCAGTATTTT.

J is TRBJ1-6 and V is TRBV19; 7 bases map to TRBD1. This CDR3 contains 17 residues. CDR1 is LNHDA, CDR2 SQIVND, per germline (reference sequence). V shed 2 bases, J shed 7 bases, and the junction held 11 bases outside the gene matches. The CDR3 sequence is CASSITRVRGLNSPLHF. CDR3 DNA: TGTGCCAGTAGTATAACGCGGGTCAGGGGGTTAAATTCACCCCTCCACTTT.

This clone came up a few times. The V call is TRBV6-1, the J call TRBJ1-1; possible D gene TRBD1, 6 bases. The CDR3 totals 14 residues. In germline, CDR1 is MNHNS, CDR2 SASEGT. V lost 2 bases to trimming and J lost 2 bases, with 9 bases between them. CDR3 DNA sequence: TGTGCCAGCAGTGAAAACAGGGCTAACACTGAAGCTTTCTTT. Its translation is CASSENRANTEAFF.

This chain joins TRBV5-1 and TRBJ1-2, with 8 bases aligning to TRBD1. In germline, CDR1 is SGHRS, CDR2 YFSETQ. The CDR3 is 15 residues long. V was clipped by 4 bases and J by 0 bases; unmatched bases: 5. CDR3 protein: CASSTGTGANYGYTF. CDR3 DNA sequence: TGCGCCAGCAGCACCGGGACAGGAGCTAACTATGGCTACACCTTC.

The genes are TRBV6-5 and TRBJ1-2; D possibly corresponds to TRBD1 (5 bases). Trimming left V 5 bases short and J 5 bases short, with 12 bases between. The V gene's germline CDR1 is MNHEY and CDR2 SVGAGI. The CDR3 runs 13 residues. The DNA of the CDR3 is TGTGCCAGCAGTCGGGGACGGGGTTATGGCTACACCTTC. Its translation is CASSRGRGYGYTF.

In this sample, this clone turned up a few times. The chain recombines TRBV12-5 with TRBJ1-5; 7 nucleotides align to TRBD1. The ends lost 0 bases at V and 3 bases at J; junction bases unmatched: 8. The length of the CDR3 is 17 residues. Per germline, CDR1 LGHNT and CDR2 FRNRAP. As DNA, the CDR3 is TGTGCTAGTGGTTTGGTAAAGGACAGGAGTCTCAATCAGCCCCAGCATTTT. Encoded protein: CASGLVKDRSLNQPQHF.

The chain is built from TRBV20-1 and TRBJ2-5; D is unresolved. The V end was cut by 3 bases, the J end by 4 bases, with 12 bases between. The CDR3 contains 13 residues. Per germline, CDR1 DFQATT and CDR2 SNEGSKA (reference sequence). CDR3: CSASTVSLETQYF. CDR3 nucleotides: TGCAGTGCTAGTACGGTTTCTCTAGAGACCCAGTACTTC.

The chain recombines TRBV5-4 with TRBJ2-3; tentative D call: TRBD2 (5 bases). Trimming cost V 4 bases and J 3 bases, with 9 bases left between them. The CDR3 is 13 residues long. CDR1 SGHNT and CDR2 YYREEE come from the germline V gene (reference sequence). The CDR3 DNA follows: TGTGCCAGCAGCCGGGGTCCAACAGATACGCAGTATTTT. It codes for CASSRGPTDTQYF. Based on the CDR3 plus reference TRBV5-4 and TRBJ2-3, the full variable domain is ETGVTQSPTHLIKTRGQQVTLRCSSQSGHNTVSWYQQALGQGPQFIFQYYREEENGRGNFPPRFSGLQFPNYSSELNVNALELDDSALYLCASSRGPTDTQYFGPGTRLTVL.

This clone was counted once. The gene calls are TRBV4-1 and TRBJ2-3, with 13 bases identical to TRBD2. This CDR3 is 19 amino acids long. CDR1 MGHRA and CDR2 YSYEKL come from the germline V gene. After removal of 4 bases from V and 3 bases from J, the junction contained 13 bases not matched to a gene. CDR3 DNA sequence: TGCGCCAGCAGCCGACGGAAACTAGCGGGAGGGCCCGAAACAGATACGCAGTATTTT. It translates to CASSRRKLAGGPETDTQYF.

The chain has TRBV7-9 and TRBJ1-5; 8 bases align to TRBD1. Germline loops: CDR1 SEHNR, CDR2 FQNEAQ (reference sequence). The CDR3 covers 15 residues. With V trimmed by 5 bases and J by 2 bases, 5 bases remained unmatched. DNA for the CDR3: TGTGCCAGCAGCCCATCAGGGGGCGGCAATCAGCCCCAGCATTTT. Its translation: CASSPSGGGNQPQHF.

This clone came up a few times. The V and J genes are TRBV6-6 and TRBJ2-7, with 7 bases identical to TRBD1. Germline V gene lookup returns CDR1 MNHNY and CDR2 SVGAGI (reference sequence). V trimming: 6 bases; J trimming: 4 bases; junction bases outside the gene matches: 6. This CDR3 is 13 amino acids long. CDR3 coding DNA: TGTGCCAGCAGATCCCTACAGGGGTACGAGCAGTACTTC. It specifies CASRSLQGYEQYF.

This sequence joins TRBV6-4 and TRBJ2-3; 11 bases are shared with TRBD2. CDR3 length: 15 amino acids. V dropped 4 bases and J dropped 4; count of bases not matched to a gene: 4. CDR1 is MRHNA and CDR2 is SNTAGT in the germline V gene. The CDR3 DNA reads TGTGCCAGCAGTGTAGCGGGGGGGCCGGCAGATACGCAGTATTTT. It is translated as CASSVAGGPADTQYF.

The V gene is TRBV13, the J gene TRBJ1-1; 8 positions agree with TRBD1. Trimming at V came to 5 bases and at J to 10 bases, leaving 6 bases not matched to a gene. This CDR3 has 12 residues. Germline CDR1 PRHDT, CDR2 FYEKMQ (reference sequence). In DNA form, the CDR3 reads TGTGCCAGCAGCCGCCCCGGGACAGGAGCTTTCTTT. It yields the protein CASSRPGTGAFF.

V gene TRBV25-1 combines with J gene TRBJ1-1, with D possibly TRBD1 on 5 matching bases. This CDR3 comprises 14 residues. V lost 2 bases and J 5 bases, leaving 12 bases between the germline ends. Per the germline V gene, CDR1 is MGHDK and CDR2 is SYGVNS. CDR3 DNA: TGTGCCAGCAGTGAACAGGGTCGGGAGACTGAAGCTTTCTTT. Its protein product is CASSEQGRETEAFF.

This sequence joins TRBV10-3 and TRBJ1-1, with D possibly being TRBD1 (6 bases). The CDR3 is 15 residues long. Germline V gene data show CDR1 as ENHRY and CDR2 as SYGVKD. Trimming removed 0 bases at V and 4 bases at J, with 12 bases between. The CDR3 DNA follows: TGTGCCATCAGTGAGTCTGGCGGGGGCATCACTGAAGCTTTCTTT. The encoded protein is CAISESGGGITEAFF.

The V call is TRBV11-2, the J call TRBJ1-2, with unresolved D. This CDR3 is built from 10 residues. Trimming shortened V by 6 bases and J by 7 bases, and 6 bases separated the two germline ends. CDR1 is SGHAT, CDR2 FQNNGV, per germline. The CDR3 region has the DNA TGTGCCAGCAGTCGGACTGGCTACACCTTC. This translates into CASSRTGYTF.

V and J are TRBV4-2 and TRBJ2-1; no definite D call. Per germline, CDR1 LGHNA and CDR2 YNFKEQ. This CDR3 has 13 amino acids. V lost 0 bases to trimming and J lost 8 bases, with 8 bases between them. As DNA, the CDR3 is TGTGCCAGCAGCCAAGACCCCCCGGATGAGCAGTTCTTC. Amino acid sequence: CASSQDPPDEQFF.

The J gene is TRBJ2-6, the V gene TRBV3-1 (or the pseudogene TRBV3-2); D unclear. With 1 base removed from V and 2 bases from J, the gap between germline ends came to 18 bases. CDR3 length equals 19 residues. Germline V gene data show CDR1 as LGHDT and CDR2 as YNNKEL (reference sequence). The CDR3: CASSQVAQLAGTGANVLTF. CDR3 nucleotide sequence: TGTGCCAGCAGCCAAGTGGCCCAGTTAGCAGGTACTGGGGCCAACGTCCTGACTTTC.